This T cell receptor beta chain was sequenced for a study of blood T cell repertoires in COVID-19. Study-level information: Italy, Spain and the United States were the sources of the convalescent and acute COVID-19 samples. PBMCs, B-cell-depleted T cells, or T cells provided the cDNA or gDNA that made up the material.

This CDR3 region has 15 residues. The germline V gene has CDR1 MNHNY and CDR2 SVGAGI (reference sequence). V was trimmed by 2 bases and J by 0 bases, leaving 8 bases between them. In the authors' methods: The assay estimated nucleated cells by amplifying reference gene primers. Assay: immunoSEQ multiplex PCR; the TCRdb copy retains only in-frame clones and omits some. Clone size and V and J calls were adopted from that table, with D and trimming inferred from the DNA. Of roughly 340,000 clones in the sample, 91% were seen once. The V call is TRBV6-6, the J call TRBJ2-1, with D maybe TRBD1 (6 bases). The clonotype originates from a woman between 18 and 29 years old who had recovered from COVID-19. Sequencing was done on a sample of peripheral blood. CDR3 sequence: CASSYATGSYNEQFF. CDR3 nucleotide sequence: TGTGCCAGCAGTTACGCGACAGGCTCCTACAATGAGCAGTTCTTC.